These T cell receptor beta chains were read from a single sample in a study of identical twins. MiXCR was run by TCRdb on the 5' RACE reads, yielding one entry per CDR3 protein. Here the sample spans approximately 680,000 distinct CDR3 sequences, under 8.5% being singletons. These data were likewise used in another study, on yellow fever vaccine responses in identical twins.

Sequencing was done on a sample of PBMCs. The receptors derive from a woman aged 18-29 years in good health. CDR3s include the opening cysteine and the closing phenylalanine or tryptophan. Each record gives: V gene, clone size, D gene, J gene, CDR3 DNA, CDR3 protein. The D gene is left open where the match is weak. Not all rows give a size; the values are once, few, many and, for expanded clones, a class.

>TRBV12-3/TRBV12-4|many|TRBD1|TRBJ1-5
TGTGCCAGCAGTCGGGACAGGGGAAATCAGCCCCAGCATTTT
CASSRDRGNQPQHF
>TRBV12-3/TRBV12-4|few|NA|TRBJ1-2
TGTGCCAGCAGTTTATCAGGGACTTATGGCTACACCTTC
CASSLSGTYGYTF
>TRBV12-3/TRBV12-4|few|NA|TRBJ1-5
TGTGCCAGCAGTCCCCGATCGGGACAGCCCCAGCATTTT
CASSPRSGQPQHF
>TRBV29-1|many|NA|TRBJ2-3
TGCAGCGTCTTCGGGAGAACCGGGACAGGCACAGATACGCAGTATTTT
CSVFGRTGTGTDTQYF
>TRBV7-6|few|NA|TRBJ1-1
TGTGCCAGCAGCTTACGGCCACACACTGAAGCTTTCTTT
CASSLRPHTEAFF
>TRBV7-9|many|TRBD2|TRBJ2-1
TGTGCCAGCAGCTTAAGGCTAGCGGGGGGGAATGAGCAGTTCTTC
CASSLRLAGGNEQFF
>TRBV29-1|few|NA|TRBJ1-1
TGCAGCGTTGAAGTCGAGTATTTCCGTGGCACTGAAGCTTTCTTT
CSVEVEYFRGTEAFF
>TRBV11-3|many|NA|TRBJ2-1
TGTGCCAGCAGCTTAGTACCGGGGGCCCCCTACAATGAGCAGTTCTTC
CASSLVPGAPYNEQFF
>TRBV27|few|NA|TRBJ2-2
TGTGCCAGCAGTCCAGGGTTTTGGCGGGGACTGTTTTTT
CASSPGFWRGLFF
>TRBV11-2|NA|NA|TRBJ2-1
TGTGCCAGCAGCTTATTACGCGTACGGTCGTGGCCCCCGGACTACAATGAGCAGTTCTTC
CASSLLRVRSWPPDYNEQFF
>TRBV7-9|NA|NA|TRBJ2-7
TGTGCCAGCAGCTTAACTTCCTCCGAGCAGTACTTC
CASSLTSSEQYF
>TRBV10-3|many|NA|TRBJ1-5
TGTGCCATCAGTGAGTCTAGGTCTTATCAGCCCCAGCATTTT
CAISESRSYQPQHF
>TRBV5-1|many|TRBD1|TRBJ2-2
TGCGCCAGCAGCATAACCCGGGACAGTAACACCGGGGAGCTGTTTTTT
CASSITRDSNTGELFF
>TRBV5-1|few|TRBD2|TRBJ2-4
TGCGCCAGCAGCATGCTAGCGGGAGAAAACATTCAGTACTTC
CASSMLAGENIQYF
>TRBV2|few|TRBD2|TRBJ2-1
TGTGCCAGCACCGCGGTAGCGGGAGATGGTGAGCAGTTCTTC
CASTAVAGDGEQFF
>TRBV10-2|NA|TRBD1|TRBJ2-7
TGCGCCAGCAAACCGGGACAGGGCCGTTACGAGCAGTACTTC
CASKPGQGRYEQYF
>TRBV12-3/TRBV12-4|many|NA|TRBJ2-7
TGTGCCAGCAGGGGTAACCCGAGTTCCTACGAGCAGTACTTC
CASRGNPSSYEQYF
>TRBV10-3|few|NA|TRBJ1-1
TGTGCCATCAGTGATAAGCAGACCATGAACACTGAAGCTTTCTTT
CAISDKQTMNTEAFF
>TRBV2|many|NA|TRBJ2-1
TGTGCCAGCAGTGAACGGGTTTACAATGAGCAGTTCTTC
CASSERVYNEQFF
>TRBV11-2|many|NA|TRBJ1-4
TGTGCCTCCGGTAGGGGTCAGACCTCGGGCACTAATGAAAAACTGTTTTTT
CASGRGQTSGTNEKLFF
>TRBV24-1|NA|TRBD2|TRBJ2-3
TGTGCCAACAGTGACTCCGGGACTAGCGGGAGTGTTATAGATACGCAGTATTTT
CANSDSGTSGSVIDTQYF
>TRBV6-2/TRBV6-3|many|NA|TRBJ1-6
TGTGCCAGCAGTTACCTACAGTTCAAGGATTCACCCCTCCACTTT
CASSYLQFKDSPLHF
>TRBV9|NA|TRBD1|TRBJ1-1
TGTGCCAGCAGCGGAACAGGGGACACTGAAGCTTTCTTT
CASSGTGDTEAFF
>TRBV4-2|NA|TRBD1|TRBJ2-7
TGTGCCAGCAGCCAAGGGGACAGTTCCTCCTACGAGCAGTACTTC
CASSQGDSSSYEQYF
>TRBV20-1|few|TRBD2|TRBJ2-5
TGCAGTGCTAGACACACTAGCGTTCAAGAGACCCAGTACTTC
CSARHTSVQETQYF
>TRBV3-1|NA|NA|TRBJ2-1
TGTGCCAGCAGCCAAGATGCGATTGGGGCGGGAAGGAATGAGCAGTTCTTC
CASSQDAIGAGRNEQFF
>TRBV5-1|few|NA|TRBJ2-3
TGCGCCAGCAGCTTGGAGGTGGCGGATACGCAGTATTTT
CASSLEVADTQYF
>TRBV24-1|many|TRBD1|TRBJ2-7
TGTGCCACCAGTGATGGGACAGGGGCCTACGAGCAGTACTTC
CATSDGTGAYEQYF
>TRBV20-1|NA|NA|TRBJ2-7
TGCAGTGCTAGAGTTAGTACTCTCGAGCAGTACTTC
CSARVSTLEQYF
>TRBV6-2/TRBV6-3|few|NA|TRBJ2-4
TGTGCCAGCAGTTACTGGGTCCGTCAAGGGAAGGGCATTCAGTACTTC
CASSYWVRQGKGIQYF
>TRBV10-3|NA|NA|TRBJ2-6
TGTGCCATCAGTAGAGTAAGCCCTTCGAGCTCTGGGGCCAACGTCCTGACTTTC
CAISRVSPSSSGANVLTF
>TRBV3-1|many|NA|TRBJ2-4
TGTGCCAGCAGCCTCGGACCACAAAACATTCAGTACTTC
CASSLGPQNIQYF
>TRBV2|NA|NA|TRBJ1-1
TGTGCCAGCAGCGCACCAGGGTTTGAAGCTTTCTTT
CASSAPGFEAFF
>TRBV6-2/TRBV6-3|NA|NA|TRBJ1-1
TGTGCCAGCAGCCGCATTTCCGGGACGCTGAACACTGAAGCTTTCTTT
CASSRISGTLNTEAFF
>TRBV12-3/TRBV12-4|many|NA|TRBJ1-1
TGTGCCAGCAGTTTAGGTTTGACTGAAGCTTTCTTT
CASSLGLTEAFF
>TRBV5-6|few|NA|TRBJ2-5
TGTGCCAGCAGCTGTGAGCAGACGGTTCGGAGTCCGGAGACCCAGTACTTC
CASSCEQTVRSPETQYF
>TRBV2|NA|TRBD1|TRBJ1-5
TGTGCCAGCAGTGAACAGGGGGCGCCCAATCAGCCCCAGCATTTT
CASSEQGAPNQPQHF
>TRBV29-1|many|TRBD2|TRBJ2-7
TGCAGCGTTGAAACCCCCCTAGCGGGAGAAGAGCAGTACTTC
CSVETPLAGEEQYF
>TRBV12-3/TRBV12-4|many|TRBD2|TRBJ2-1
TGTGCCAGCAGGATCGTCGGGGGGAATGAGCAGTTCTTC
CASRIVGGNEQFF
>TRBV20-1|NA|NA|TRBJ2-7
TGCAGTGCTAGCGGGTCGGACTCTTCCCTCTCCTACGAGCAGTACTTC
CSASGSDSSLSYEQYF
>TRBV20-1|medium-sized|NA|TRBJ2-1
TGCAGTGCTGACGGCCGCTACAATGAGCAGTTCTTC
CSADGRYNEQFF